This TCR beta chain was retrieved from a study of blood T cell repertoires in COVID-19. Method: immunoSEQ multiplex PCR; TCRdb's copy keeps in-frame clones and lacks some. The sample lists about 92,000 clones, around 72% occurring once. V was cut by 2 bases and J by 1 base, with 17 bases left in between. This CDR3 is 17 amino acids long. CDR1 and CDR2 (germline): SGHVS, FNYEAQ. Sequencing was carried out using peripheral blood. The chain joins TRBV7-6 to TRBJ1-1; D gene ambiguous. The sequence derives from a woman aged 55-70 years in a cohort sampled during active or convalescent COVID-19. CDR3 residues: CASSLLIVRRRNTEAFF. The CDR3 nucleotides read TGTGCCAGCAGCTTATTGATAGTAAGACGGAGGAACACTGAAGCTTTCTTT. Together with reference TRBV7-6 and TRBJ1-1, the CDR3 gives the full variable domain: GAGVSQSPRYKVTKRGQDVALRCDPISGHVSLYWYRQALGQGPEFLTYFNYEAQQDKSGLPNDRFSAERPEGSISTLTIQRTEQRDSAMYRCASSLLIVRRRNTEAFFGQGTRLTVV.